This T cell receptor beta chain originates from a study of blood T cell repertoires in COVID-19 (dated by TCRdb to the early 2020s). Background for the entire study: Collaborator samples came from the United States, Italy and Spain and covered acute and convalescent phases of COVID-19. The prospective study material was composed of cDNA or gDNA derived from T cells, B-cell-depleted T cells, or PBMCs. Sample metadata almost always included a de-identified subject ID, COVID-19 status, age in years and sex. Subjects who had been exposed to COVID-19, were actively infected with it, or had recovered from it provided the deeply sampled blood TCRbeta repertoires that made up the dataset. The samples were drawn from the first 160 participants of the ongoing ImmuneRACE study and from under 1,500 subjects provided by 6 global collaborators. The repertoires were released in a freely available public database intended as a resource for research on the immune response to SARS-CoV-2. Where HLA class I and class II types were available, the types were taken from metadata supplied by the sample provider, not from assay-based typing.

TCRbeta CDR3 regions were amplified from genomic DNA using the immunoSEQ Assay, a bias-controlled multiplex PCR. For the original study's pipeline: The number of nucleated cells in each sample was estimated by amplification of reference gene primers within the assay. To quantify the absolute abundance of each unique TCRbeta CDR3 rearrangement, sequence reads were collapsed and filtered. For each sample, productive Simpson clonality was calculated as the square root of Simpson's diversity index across productive rearrangements. TCRdb's version of the immuneACCESS table is confined to in-frame rearrangements and falls short of the full clone set. An unresolved V gene accounts for under half of the shortfall where checked; the remainder is of unknown origin. V and J calls and clone size are as listed in that table; D and trimming were resolved from the DNA. In this sample the table shows under 400,000 clones, approximately 86% of which occur a single time. The top ten hold approximately 4% of the sample.

The germline V gene specifies SGHTA as CDR1 and FQGNSA as CDR2. From the cysteine through the phenylalanine, the CDR3 covers 19 amino acids. The sequence is cut down to CDR3 DNA, 57 bases in frame from base 1. Here V drops 1 base and J drops 3 bases, and the junction holds 8 bases not matched to any gene. The paper's findings and limits, for the study overall: The quantity of clinical and demographic metadata differed by source and by participant and was supplied without curation.

In the prospective study, participants were roughly 18 to 95 years old, resided in 20 to 30 geographic areas of the United States, and were enrolled through a virtual design. In the prospective study, cohorts were assigned on the basis of participant-reported clinical history obtained from a screening survey and a study questionnaire. Mobile phlebotomists in the prospective study collected whole blood, serum and a nasopharyngeal or oropharyngeal swab from every participant. Additional blood draws and questionnaires over an approximately two-month period could optionally be provided by prospective study participants. Before DNA extraction, blood samples from the prospective study were shipped at room temperature or frozen. A note on this clone: Its antigen remains undetermined. No base qualities exist here, and no much larger clone lies one base off it.

This clonotype was sampled from a woman between 40 and 55 years old with acute COVID-19. The sample consisted of PBMCs or T cells enriched from blood (not recorded which). The chain links TRBV7-2 with TRBJ2-3; 15 nucleotides in the junction match TRBD2. The CDR3 protein sequence reads: CASSLGGTSGGPSTDTQYF. In nucleotide form, the sequence is TGTGCCAGCAGCTTAGGTGGGACTAGCGGGGGGCCTAGTACAGATACGCAGTATTTT.